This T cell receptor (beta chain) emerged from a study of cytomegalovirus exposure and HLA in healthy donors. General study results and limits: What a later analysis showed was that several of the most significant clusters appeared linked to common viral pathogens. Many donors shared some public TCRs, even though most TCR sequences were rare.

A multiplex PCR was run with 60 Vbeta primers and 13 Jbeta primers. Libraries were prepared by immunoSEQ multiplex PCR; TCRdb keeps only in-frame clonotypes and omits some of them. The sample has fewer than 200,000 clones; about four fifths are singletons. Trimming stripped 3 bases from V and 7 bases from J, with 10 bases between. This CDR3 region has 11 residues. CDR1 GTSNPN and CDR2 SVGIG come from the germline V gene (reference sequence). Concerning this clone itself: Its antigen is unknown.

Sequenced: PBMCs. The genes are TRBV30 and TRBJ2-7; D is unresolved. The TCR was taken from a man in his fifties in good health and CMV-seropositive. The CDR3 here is CAWSPTREQYF. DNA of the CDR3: TGTGCCTGGAGCCCGACCAGGGAGCAGTACTTC. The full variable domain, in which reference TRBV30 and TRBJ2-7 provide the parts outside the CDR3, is SQTIHQWPATLVQPVGSPLSLECTVEGTSNPNLYWYRQAAGRGLQLLFYSVGIGQISSEVPQNLSASRPQDRQFILSSKKLLLSDSGFYLCAWSPTREQYFGPGTRLTVT.